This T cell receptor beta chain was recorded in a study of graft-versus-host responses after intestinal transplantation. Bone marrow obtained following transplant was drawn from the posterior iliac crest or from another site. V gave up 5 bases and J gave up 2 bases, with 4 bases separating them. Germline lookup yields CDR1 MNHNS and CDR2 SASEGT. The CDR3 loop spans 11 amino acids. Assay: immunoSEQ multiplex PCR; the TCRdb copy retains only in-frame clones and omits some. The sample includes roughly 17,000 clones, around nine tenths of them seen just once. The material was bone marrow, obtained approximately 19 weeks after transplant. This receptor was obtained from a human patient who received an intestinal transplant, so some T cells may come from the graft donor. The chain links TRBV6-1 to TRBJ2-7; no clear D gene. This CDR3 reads CASSITYEQYF. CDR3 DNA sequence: TGTGCCAGCAGTATCACCTACGAGCAGTACTTC.